The clone carrying this TCR beta chain was counted only a few times. Germline CDR1 LGHNA, CDR2 YNFKEQ. The CDR3 spans 16 residues. The J segment lost 1 base and the V segment lost 1 base, leaving 6 bases of the junction unmatched. Assay: immunoSEQ multiplex PCR; the TCRdb copy retains only in-frame clones and omits some. The sample lists 120,000 or so clones; around 76% were seen once. This sample is part of a study of blood T cell repertoires in COVID-19. The rearrangement joins TRBV4-2 to TRBJ2-7, with TRBD2 identical over 8 bases. The sequenced sample was peripheral blood. The clonotype comes from a man aged 60-69 years with acute or convalescent COVID-19. This CDR3 reads CASSQASGRFSYEQYF. The CDR3 DNA sequence: TGTGCCAGCAGCCAAGCAAGCGGGAGATTTTCCTACGAGCAGTACTTC.